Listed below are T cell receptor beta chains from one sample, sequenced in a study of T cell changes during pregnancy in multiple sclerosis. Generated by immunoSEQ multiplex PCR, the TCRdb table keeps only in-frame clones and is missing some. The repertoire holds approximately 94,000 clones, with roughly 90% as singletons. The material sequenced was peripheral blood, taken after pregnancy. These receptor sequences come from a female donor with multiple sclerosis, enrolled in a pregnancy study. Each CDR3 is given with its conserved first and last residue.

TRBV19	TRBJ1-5	CASSEQTLIDINTQPQHF
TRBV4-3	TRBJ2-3	CASSQEGGHTDTQYF
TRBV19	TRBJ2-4	CASSIVWTGRAKNIQYF
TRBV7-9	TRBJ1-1	CASTFREVGEAFF
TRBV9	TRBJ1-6	CASSVAETDYNSPLHF
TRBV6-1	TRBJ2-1	CASSTPPLGRRLF
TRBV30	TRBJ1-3	CAWSPGANTIYF
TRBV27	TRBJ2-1	CASSSGAAYNEQFF
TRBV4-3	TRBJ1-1	CASSQATDRLNTEAFF
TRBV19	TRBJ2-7	CASSFGQGLHYEQYF
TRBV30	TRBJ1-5	CAWSGVQQPQHF
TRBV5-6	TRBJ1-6	CASSLKPNNSPLHF
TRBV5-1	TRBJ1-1	CASSLGDRTNTEAFF
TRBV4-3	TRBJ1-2	CASSRAYDSNYGYTF
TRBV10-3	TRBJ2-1	CAISVLASNSDEQFF
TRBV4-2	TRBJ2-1	CASSLGTEGQLAGGSYNEQFF
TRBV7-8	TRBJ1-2	CASTLGGGYGYTF
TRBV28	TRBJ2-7	CASSPPSGTSGTSYEQYF
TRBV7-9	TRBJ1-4	CASSLMTAGGEKLFF
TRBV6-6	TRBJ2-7	CASEKGQRSYEQYF
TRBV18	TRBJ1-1	CASSPLRGTEAFF
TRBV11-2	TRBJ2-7	CASSLWTGGRYEQYF
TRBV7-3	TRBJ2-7	CASSPGTSGEQYF
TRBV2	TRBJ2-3	CASSQTRSRITDTQYF
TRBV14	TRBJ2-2	CASSQFRAGELFF
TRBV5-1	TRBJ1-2	CASSLAGMSGYTF
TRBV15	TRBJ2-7	CATSRERQAGNYEQYF
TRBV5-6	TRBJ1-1	CASSLVVRGTEAFF